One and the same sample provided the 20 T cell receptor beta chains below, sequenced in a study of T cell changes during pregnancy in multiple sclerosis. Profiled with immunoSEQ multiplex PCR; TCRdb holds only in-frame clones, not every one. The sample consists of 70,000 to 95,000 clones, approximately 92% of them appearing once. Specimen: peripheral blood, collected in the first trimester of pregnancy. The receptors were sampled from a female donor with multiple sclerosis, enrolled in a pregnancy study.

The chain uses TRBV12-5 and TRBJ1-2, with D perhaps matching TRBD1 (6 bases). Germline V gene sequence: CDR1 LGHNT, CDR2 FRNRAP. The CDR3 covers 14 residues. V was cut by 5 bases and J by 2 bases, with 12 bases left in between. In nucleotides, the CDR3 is TGTGCTAGTGGTCCCCCGGACAGAAACTATGGCTACACCTTC. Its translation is CASGPPDRNYGYTF.

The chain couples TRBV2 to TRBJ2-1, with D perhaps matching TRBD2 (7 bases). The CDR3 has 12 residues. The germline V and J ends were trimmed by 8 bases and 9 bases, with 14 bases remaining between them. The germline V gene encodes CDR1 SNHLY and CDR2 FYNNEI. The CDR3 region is CASGGAVLEQFF. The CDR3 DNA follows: TGTGCCAGCGGGGGGGCCGTCCTTGAGCAGTTCTTC.

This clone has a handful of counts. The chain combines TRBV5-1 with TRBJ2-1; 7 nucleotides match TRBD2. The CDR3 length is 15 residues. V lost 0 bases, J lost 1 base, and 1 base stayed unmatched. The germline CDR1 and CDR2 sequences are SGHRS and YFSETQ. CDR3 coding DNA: TGCGCCAGCAGCTTGGCAGCGGGGTCCTACAATGAGCAGTTCTTC. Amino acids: CASSLAAGSYNEQFF.

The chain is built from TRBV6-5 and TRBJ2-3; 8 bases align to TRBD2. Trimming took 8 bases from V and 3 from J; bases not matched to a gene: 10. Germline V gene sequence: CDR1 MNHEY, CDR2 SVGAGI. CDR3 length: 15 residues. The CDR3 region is CASSRAGDRTDTQYF. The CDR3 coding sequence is TGTGCCAGCTCTAGAGCGGGGGATCGAACAGATACGCAGTATTTT.

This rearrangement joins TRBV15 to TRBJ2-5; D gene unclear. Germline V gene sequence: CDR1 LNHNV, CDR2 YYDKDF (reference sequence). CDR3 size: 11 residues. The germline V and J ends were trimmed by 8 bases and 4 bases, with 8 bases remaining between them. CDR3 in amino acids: CATWSGETQYF. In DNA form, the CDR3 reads TGTGCCACCTGGAGTGGAGAGACCCAGTACTTC. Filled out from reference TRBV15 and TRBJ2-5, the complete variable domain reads DAMVIQNPRYQVTQFGKPVTLSCSQTLNHNVMYWYQQKSSQAPKLLFHYYDKDFNNEADTPDNFQSRRPNTSFCFLDIRSPGLGDTAMYLCATWSGETQYFGPGTRLLVL.

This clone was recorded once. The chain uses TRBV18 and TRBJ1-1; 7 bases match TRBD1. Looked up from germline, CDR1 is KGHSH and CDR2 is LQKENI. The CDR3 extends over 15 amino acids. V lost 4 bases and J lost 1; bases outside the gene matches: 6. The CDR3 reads CASSQNTGANTEAFF. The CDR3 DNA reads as TGTGCCAGCTCACAAAATACAGGGGCGAACACTGAAGCTTTCTTT.

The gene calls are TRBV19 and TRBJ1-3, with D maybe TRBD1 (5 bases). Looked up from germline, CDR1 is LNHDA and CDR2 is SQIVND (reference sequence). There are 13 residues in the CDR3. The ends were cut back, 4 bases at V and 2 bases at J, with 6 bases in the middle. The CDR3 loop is CASSSRAGNTIYF. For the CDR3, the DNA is TGTGCCAGTAGTAGCAGGGCTGGAAACACCATATATTTT.

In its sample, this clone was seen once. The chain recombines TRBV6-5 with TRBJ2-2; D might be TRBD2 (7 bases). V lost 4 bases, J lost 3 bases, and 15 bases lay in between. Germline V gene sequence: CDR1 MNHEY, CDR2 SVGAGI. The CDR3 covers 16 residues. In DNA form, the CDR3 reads TGTGCCAGCAGTTTCCTACAGGGAGGGGACACCGGGGAGCTGTTTTTT. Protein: CASSFLQGGDTGELFF.

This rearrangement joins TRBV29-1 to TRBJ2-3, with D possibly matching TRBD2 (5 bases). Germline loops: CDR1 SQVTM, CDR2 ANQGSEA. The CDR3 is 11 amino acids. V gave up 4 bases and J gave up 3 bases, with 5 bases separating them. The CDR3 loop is CSVGTTDTQYF. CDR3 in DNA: TGCAGCGTTGGGACTACAGATACGCAGTATTTT.

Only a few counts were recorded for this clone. This chain's CDR3 is CASIDTPSSYEQYF. The DNA of the CDR3 is TGTGCCAGCATTGACACCCCGAGCTCCTACGAGCAGTACTTC. V is TRBV2 and J is TRBJ2-7; D is unclear. This CDR3 comprises 14 residues. Germline CDR1 is SNHLY and CDR2 is FYNNEI. V was trimmed by 7 bases and J by 0 bases, leaving 13 bases between them.

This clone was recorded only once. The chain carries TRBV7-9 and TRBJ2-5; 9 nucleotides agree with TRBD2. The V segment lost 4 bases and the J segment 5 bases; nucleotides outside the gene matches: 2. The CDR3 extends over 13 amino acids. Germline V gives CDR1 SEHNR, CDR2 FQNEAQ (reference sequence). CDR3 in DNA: TGTGCCAGCAGCTCTGGACTAGCGGAGACCCAGTACTTC. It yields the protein CASSSGLAETQYF.

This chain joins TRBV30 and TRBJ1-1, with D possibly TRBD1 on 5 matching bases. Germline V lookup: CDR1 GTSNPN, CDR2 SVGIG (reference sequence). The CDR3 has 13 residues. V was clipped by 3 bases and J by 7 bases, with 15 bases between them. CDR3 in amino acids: CAWRGGETYEAFF. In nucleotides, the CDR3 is TGTGCCTGGAGGGGGGGGGAGACCTATGAAGCTTTCTTT.

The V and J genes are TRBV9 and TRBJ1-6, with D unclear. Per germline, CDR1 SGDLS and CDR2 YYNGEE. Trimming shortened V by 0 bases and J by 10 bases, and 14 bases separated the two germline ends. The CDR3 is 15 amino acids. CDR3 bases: TGTGCCAGCAGCGTAGAAGTACAGCGAGGGTCACCCCTCCACTTT. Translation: CASSVEVQRGSPLHF. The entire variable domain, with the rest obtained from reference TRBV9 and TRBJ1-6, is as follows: DSGVTQTPKHLITATGQRVTLRCSPRSGDLSVYWYQQSLDQGLQFLIQYYNGEERAKGNILERFSAQQFPDLHSELNLSSLELGDSALYFCASSVEVQRGSPLHFGNGTRLTVT.

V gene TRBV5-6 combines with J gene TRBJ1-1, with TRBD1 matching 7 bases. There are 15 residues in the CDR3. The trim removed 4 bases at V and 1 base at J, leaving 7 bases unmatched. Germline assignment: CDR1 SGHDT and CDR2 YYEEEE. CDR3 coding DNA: TGTGCCAGCAGCCCGGTCGGGACAGCGAACACTGAAGCTTTCTTT. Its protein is CASSPVGTANTEAFF.

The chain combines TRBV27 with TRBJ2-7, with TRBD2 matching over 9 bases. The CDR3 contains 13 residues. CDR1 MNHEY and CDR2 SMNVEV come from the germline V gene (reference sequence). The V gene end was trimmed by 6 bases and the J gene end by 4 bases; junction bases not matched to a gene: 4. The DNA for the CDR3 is TGTGCCAGCAGGCTAGCGGGGCGGTACGAGCAGTACTTC. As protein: CASRLAGRYEQYF.

CDR3 sequence reads: CASSLAGAPGFQFF. CDR3 nucleotides: TGCGCCAGCAGCTTGGCCGGCGCCCCCGGGTTTCAGTTCTTC. The chain recombines TRBV5-1 with TRBJ2-1, with unresolved D. Trimming took off 0 bases at V and 13 bases at J, with 17 bases between the two ends. Per germline, CDR1 SGHRS and CDR2 YFSETQ. The CDR3 totals 14 residues.

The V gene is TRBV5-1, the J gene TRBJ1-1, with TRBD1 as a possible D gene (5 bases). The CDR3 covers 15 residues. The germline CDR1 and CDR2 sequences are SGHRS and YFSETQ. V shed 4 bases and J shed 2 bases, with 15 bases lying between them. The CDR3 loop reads CASSGGTAVNTEAFF. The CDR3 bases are TGCGCCAGCAGCGGCGGGACGGCAGTCAACACTGAAGCTTTCTTT.

The CDR3 DNA sequence: TGTGCCAGCAGTGAACTAGGAGGGCAGGGGGTTTTCTTT. The encoded protein is CASSELGGQGVFF. The rearrangement joins TRBV6-1 to TRBJ1-1; 7 bases are a match to TRBD1. Germline-derived CDR1 and CDR2 are MNHNS and SASEGT. The trim removed 2 bases at V and 13 bases at J, leaving 10 bases unmatched. This CDR3 region has 13 residues.

The CDR3: CASSVALGGFTDTQYF. CDR3 sequence (DNA): TGTGCCAGCAGCGTAGCTCTGGGGGGGTTCACAGATACGCAGTATTTT. J is TRBJ2-3 and V is TRBV9; 7 positions match TRBD2. The CDR3 runs to 16 residues. The V and J ends lost 0 bases and 2 bases, in that order; junction bases with no gene match: 6. Germline CDR1 and CDR2: SGDLS and YYNGEE.

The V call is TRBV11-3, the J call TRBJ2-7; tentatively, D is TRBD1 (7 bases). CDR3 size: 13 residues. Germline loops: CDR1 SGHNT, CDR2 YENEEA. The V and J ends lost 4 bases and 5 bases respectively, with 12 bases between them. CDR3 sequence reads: CASSSPGGNEQYF. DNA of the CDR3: TGTGCCAGCAGCTCACCAGGGGGGAACGAGCAGTACTTC.